The rows below give T cell receptor beta chains drawn from one sample of a study of cytomegalovirus exposure and HLA in healthy donors. TCRdb's copy holds only in-frame clones and misses some; the assay was immunoSEQ multiplex PCR. The data hold over 150,000 clones, with roughly 73% observed a single time. Sequencing used PBMCs. The receptors here all came from a male donor in good health and CMV-seronegative. Both conserved end residues are part of each CDR3. The order of the fields is clone size, J gene, V gene, D gene, CDR3 protein, CDR3 DNA. A D gene is named only where the DNA matches it firmly. Expanded clones are given a class, and other clones once, few, many or no size at all.

NA,TRBJ2-7,TRBV10-3,TRBD1,CAIRSGTGPYEQYF,TGTGCCATCAGGTCCGGGACAGGGCCCTACGAGCAGTACTTC
NA,TRBJ2-4,TRBV25-1,NA,CASCEGGIQYF,TGTGCCAGCTGCGAGGGCGGCATTCAGTACTTC
few,TRBJ1-1,TRBV7-9,NA,CASSSSRPVFF,TGTGCCAGCAGCTCTTCTAGACCGGTTTTCTTT
NA,TRBJ1-1,TRBV5-1,TRBD1,CASRETGGTEAFF,TGCGCCAGCAGAGAGACAGGGGGCACTGAAGCTTTCTTT
NA,TRBJ2-6,TRBV5-1,TRBD1,CASSNRGAGANVLTF,TGCGCCAGCAGCAACAGGGGTGCTGGGGCCAACGTCCTGACTTTC
NA,TRBJ2-1,TRBV28,TRBD1,CASSLPRDRRPHEQFF,TGTGCCAGCAGTTTGCCCCGGGACAGGAGACCCCATGAGCAGTTCTTC
NA,TRBJ1-2,TRBV6-1,NA,CASSVAGTHGYTF,TGTGCCAGCAGTGTGGCAGGAACCCATGGCTACACCTTC
NA,TRBJ2-3,TRBV5-1,TRBD2,CASSPRTSGGRTDTQYF,TGCGCCAGCAGCCCCAGGACTAGCGGGGGGCGGACAGATACGCAGTATTTT
NA,TRBJ2-7,TRBV4-1,NA,CASSQTGKVGGQYF,TGCGCCAGCAGCCAAACAGGGAAAGTAGGGGGGCAGTACTTC
NA,TRBJ2-7,TRBV27,TRBD1,CASRRDRGPYEQYF,TGTGCCAGCAGGAGGGACAGGGGTCCTTACGAGCAGTACTTC
NA,TRBJ2-3,TRBV5-1,TRBD1,CASSYSGTGDPDTQYF,TGCGCCAGCAGCTACTCCGGGACAGGGGACCCAGATACGCAGTATTTT
NA,TRBJ1-2,TRBV6-4,NA,CASSEGVDGYGYTF,TGTGCCAGCAGTGAAGGGGTAGACGGCTATGGCTACACCTTC
NA,TRBJ1-6,TRBV28,NA,CATTGSSYNSPLHF,TGTGCCACCACAGGCAGCTCCTATAATTCACCCCTCCACTTT
NA,TRBJ1-2,TRBV29-1,NA,CSVDNGYTF,TGCAGCGTGGACAATGGCTACACCTTC
NA,TRBJ2-1,TRBV5-1,NA,CASFTGSSYNEQFF,TGCGCCAGCTTTACAGGGTCCTCCTACAATGAGCAGTTCTTC
once,TRBJ1-1,TRBV6-5,NA,CASSPRRGNTEAFF,TGTGCCAGCAGCCCCCGGAGGGGGAACACTGAAGCTTTCTTT
NA,TRBJ2-5,TRBV10-3,NA,CAISESAREETQYF,TGTGCCATCAGTGAGTCGGCAAGGGAGGAGACCCAGTACTTC
NA,TRBJ2-3,TRBV5-1,NA,CASAERKPTDTQYF,TGCGCCAGCGCGGAGAGAAAGCCGACAGATACGCAGTATTTT
NA,TRBJ1-2,TRBV9,NA,CASSPLNRDIYGYTF,TGTGCCAGCAGCCCTCTAAACCGGGACATCTATGGCTACACCTTC
NA,TRBJ2-1,TRBV11-3,NA,CASSSRQGGDNEQFF,TGTGCCAGCAGCTCCAGACAGGGCGGGGACAATGAGCAGTTCTTC
NA,TRBJ2-2,TRBV7-8,TRBD2,CASSWGRGGGVNTGELFF,TGTGCCAGCAGCTGGGGGAGGGGCGGGGGGGTGAACACCGGGGAGCTGTTTTTT
few,TRBJ2-5,TRBV27,NA,CASSSLKTVQETQYF,TGTGCCAGCAGTTCACTCAAGACAGTCCAAGAGACCCAGTACTTC
NA,TRBJ1-1,TRBV11-2,NA,CASSTQTGGTEAFF,TGTGCCAGCAGCACGCAGACAGGTGGCACTGAAGCTTTCTTT
NA,TRBJ2-5,TRBV5-6,NA,CATSRGGRTQYF,TGTGCCACCAGCCGGGGAGGACGGACCCAGTACTTC
NA,TRBJ1-1,TRBV7-9,NA,CASSPPAGTEAFF,TGTGCCAGCAGCCCTCCCGCGGGCACTGAAGCTTTCTTT
once,TRBJ2-7,TRBV6-1,TRBD1,CASRSGTVSYEQYF,TGTGCCAGCAGATCCGGGACAGTCTCCTACGAGCAGTACTTC
once,TRBJ1-3,TRBV9,NA,CASTPGLSGNTIYF,TGTGCCAGCACCCCAGGGCTGTCTGGAAACACCATATATTTT
few,TRBJ1-2,TRBV7-9,NA,CASSLETGGYTF,TGTGCCAGCAGCTTAGAGACGGGAGGCTACACCTTC
few,TRBJ1-2,TRBV5-1,TRBD1,CASSPGTAGYGYTF,TGCGCCAGCAGCCCCGGGACAGCCGGGTATGGCTACACCTTC
NA,TRBJ2-2,TRBV19,NA,CASSMGRGDGELFF,TGTGCCAGTAGTATGGGAAGGGGCGACGGGGAGCTGTTTTTT
NA,TRBJ2-1,TRBV28,TRBD1,CASSGTGRYNEQFF,TGTGCCAGCAGTGGGACAGGGAGGTACAATGAGCAGTTCTTC
NA,TRBJ1-2,TRBV19,TRBD1,CATTLQGRYGYTF,TGTGCCACTACCCTACAGGGGCGCTATGGCTACACCTTC
NA,TRBJ2-1,TRBV18,NA,CASSPLRDSTYNEQFF,TGTGCCAGCTCACCACTCCGGGACTCGACCTACAATGAGCAGTTCTTC
once,TRBJ2-2,TRBV5-4,TRBD2,CASRTGLAGNTGELFF,TGTGCCAGCAGAACGGGACTAGCGGGGAACACCGGGGAGCTGTTTTTT
once,TRBJ2-5,TRBV11-2,NA,CASRQSRGGETQYF,TGTGCCAGCAGACAATCCAGGGGCGGGGAGACCCAGTACTTC
NA,TRBJ2-7,TRBV19,TRBD1,CATTPTGGIYEQYF,TGTGCCACCACTCCGACAGGGGGCATCTACGAGCAGTACTTC
NA,TRBJ2-7,TRBV15,NA,CATSRAGGAGYEQYF,TGTGCCACCAGCAGGGCCGGGGGAGCCGGGTACGAGCAGTACTTC
NA,TRBJ2-7,TRBV6-6,TRBD1,CASSQGQGIGEQYF,TGTGCCAGCAGTCAGGGACAGGGTATAGGGGAGCAGTACTTC
NA,TRBJ1-2,TRBV6-1,TRBD1,CASSGDSSGYGYTF,TGTGCCAGCAGTGGGGACAGCTCGGGCTATGGCTACACCTTC
NA,TRBJ1-2,TRBV6-6,TRBD1,CASSYRATGAGYTF,TGTGCCAGCAGTTACCGCGCGACAGGGGCTGGCTACACCTTC
NA,TRBJ2-3,TRBV2,TRBD2,CASSEVGTSGTDTQYF,TGTGCCAGCAGTGAAGTCGGGACTAGCGGCACAGATACGCAGTATTTT
NA,TRBJ2-7,TRBV10-3,TRBD1,CAVGERTGNEQYF,TGTGCCGTAGGAGAGAGGACAGGGAACGAGCAGTACTTC
NA,TRBJ1-6,TRBV18,TRBD1,CASLAFTSQGAFSPLHF,TGTGCCAGCTTAGCCTTCACCAGTCAGGGGGCGTTTTCACCCCTCCACTTT
few,TRBJ1-4,TRBV5-1,NA,CASSLALSGANEKLFF,TGCGCCAGCAGCTTGGCCCTATCAGGGGCTAATGAAAAACTGTTTTTT
NA,TRBJ1-1,TRBV2,NA,CASATGVGTEAFF,TGTGCCAGTGCGACGGGAGTGGGGACTGAAGCTTTCTTT
NA,TRBJ2-3,TRBV13,TRBD2,CASSRNELAGGSTDTQYF,TGTGCCAGCAGCCGCAACGAACTAGCGGGGGGGAGCACAGATACGCAGTATTTT
NA,TRBJ2-1,TRBV5-6,TRBD2,CASSLWTSGNEQFF,TGCGCCAGCAGCCTGTGGACTAGCGGCAATGAGCAGTTCTTC
NA,TRBJ2-7,TRBV5-6,TRBD2,CASSAGGGSFEQYF,TGTGCCAGCAGCGCGGGAGGCGGGAGTTTCGAGCAGTACTTC